These 19 T cell receptor beta chains were all obtained from the same sample, sequenced in a study of cytomegalovirus exposure and HLA in healthy donors (dated by TCRdb to between 2016 and 2019). Library prep was done by the immunoSEQ multiplex PCR assay. A mixture of 60 forward primers for TCR Vbeta segments and 13 reverse primers for TCR Jbeta segments was used in the multiplex PCR. What TCRdb holds here is the immuneACCESS table cut down to in-frame rearrangements. Part of the clones is not present; checked against another copy, under half of the missing clones reflect an unresolved V gene, and the others are unexplained. The sample table lists 100,000 to 150,000 clones, about 84% of them with a count of one. Approximately 4% of the sample is held by the ten biggest clonotypes. Sequencing was performed on PBMCs. The receptors were sampled from a man between 18 and 29 years old in good health and CMV-seropositive.

This chain joins TRBV19 and TRBJ1-2, with 8 positions matching TRBD1. Germline trimming cut 7 bases from V and 1 base from J; bases unmatched to any gene: 8. CDR3 length: 15 amino acids. Germline-derived CDR1 and CDR2 are LNHDA and SQIVND (reference sequence). The CDR3 spells CASTLRGQGNYGYTF. In DNA form, the CDR3 reads TGTGCCAGTACCTTAAGAGGACAGGGTAACTATGGCTACACCTTC. Full variable domain (missing parts from reference TRBV19 and TRBJ1-2): DGGITQSPKYLFRKEGQNVTLSCEQNLNHDAMYWYRQDPGQGLRLIYYSQIVNDFQKGDIAEGYSVSREKKESFPLTVTSAQKNPTAFYLCASTLRGQGNYGYTFGSGTRLTVV.

The chain carries TRBV6-5 and TRBJ1-2; a weak D match, TRBD1 (5 bases). Germline V gene sequence: CDR1 MNHEY, CDR2 SVGAGI. V lost 2 bases to trimming and J lost 1 base, with 8 bases between them. The CDR3 is 14 amino acids. The CDR3 DNA reads as TGTGCCAGCAGTTACGCGGGGGTTAACTATGGCTACACCTTC. It codes for CASSYAGVNYGYTF.

The gene calls are TRBV7-2 and TRBJ1-2; TRBD1 is a possible D gene (6 bases). The V and J ends lost 3 bases and 4 bases respectively, with 21 bases between them. The CDR3 loop spans 17 amino acids. Per the germline V gene, CDR1 is SGHTA and CDR2 is FQGNSA. The CDR3 DNA is TGTGCCAGCAGCTTGGGCCCAGGGGAAGTCGGTGGCTATGGCTACACCTTC. It encodes CASSLGPGEVGGYGYTF.

This clone was seen just once. This chain links TRBV10-1 with TRBJ2-1, with 8 nucleotides matching TRBD2. V lost 2 bases, J lost 7 bases, and 13 bases stayed unmatched. This CDR3 is built from 17 residues. Germline CDR1 and CDR2: WNHNN and SYGVQD (reference sequence). DNA for the CDR3: TGCGCCAGCAGTGAGACCCCTTGGTTGAGCGGGAGTAATGAGCAGTTCTTC. It yields the protein CASSETPWLSGSNEQFF.

V gene TRBV7-2 combines with J gene TRBJ2-3; 16 bases fit TRBD2. After removal of 3 bases from V and 11 bases from J, the junction contained 11 bases not matched to a gene. The V gene's germline CDR1 is SGHTA and CDR2 FQGNSA. This CDR3 is 17 amino acids long. This chain's CDR3 is CASSLGTSGGDGVGQYF. The CDR3 DNA sequence: TGTGCCAGCAGCTTGGGGACTAGCGGGGGGGATGGTGTAGGGCAGTATTTT.

The rearrangement links TRBV4-1 to TRBJ2-7; tentatively, D is TRBD1 (5 bases). Trimming removed 0 bases at V and 3 bases at J, with 12 bases between. The germline gives CDR1 MGHRA, CDR2 YSYEKL. The CDR3 loop spans 15 amino acids. This CDR3 is CASSQDSGQGYEQYF. The CDR3 DNA is TGCGCCAGCAGCCAAGATTCAGGGCAGGGCTACGAGCAGTACTTC.

The CDR3: CASSSTSGRDTQYF. CDR3 DNA: TGTGCCAGCAGCTCTACTAGCGGGAGGGACACGCAGTATTTT. The chain uses TRBV7-9 and TRBJ2-3, with 13 bases lining up with TRBD2. Germline-derived CDR1 and CDR2 are SEHNR and FQNEAQ (reference sequence). The CDR3 consists of 14 residues. V lost 4 bases to trimming and J lost 9 bases; unmatched junction nucleotides: 4.

The sample holds a few counts of this clone. This chain connects TRBV4-1 to TRBJ1-2; D not certain. V was pared by 0 bases and J by 3 bases, with 20 bases between. This CDR3 has 18 residues. Germline V CDR1 and CDR2: MGHRA, YSYEKL. The chain's CDR3 is CASSQERSEETRYYGYTF. The CDR3 DNA follows: TGCGCCAGCAGCCAAGAAAGGTCTGAGGAGACCCGATACTATGGCTACACCTTC.

J is TRBJ2-7 and V is TRBV7-2; 9 nucleotides align to TRBD1. Germline CDR1 and CDR2: SGHTA and FQGNSA. CDR3 length equals 14 residues. V gave up 5 bases and J gave up 3 bases; unmatched junction bases: 5. In DNA form, the CDR3 reads TGTGCCAGCAGCCCACAGGGGGCGGACTACGAGCAGTACTTC. Translated: CASSPQGADYEQYF. The entire variable domain, with the rest obtained from reference TRBV7-2 and TRBJ2-7, is as follows: GAGVSQSPSNKVTEKGKDVELRCDPISGHTALYWYRQSLGQGLEFLIYFQGNSAPDKSGLPSDRFSAERTGGSVSTLTIQRTQQEDSAVYLCASSPQGADYEQYFGPGTRLTVT.

The V gene is TRBV11-3, the J gene TRBJ2-5, with D uncertain. CDR1 is SGHNT, CDR2 YENEEA, per germline. The CDR3 has 13 amino acids. Between the trimmed V and J ends, which lost 0 bases and 3 bases, there was a span of 5 bases. Here the CDR3 DNA reads TGTGCCAGCAGCTTAGATCGGGAAGAGACCCAGTACTTC. Translated, it gives CASSLDREETQYF.

V gene TRBV6-4 combines with J gene TRBJ2-7; TRBD1 agrees at 7 bases. Trimming at V came to 2 bases and at J to 2 bases, leaving 15 bases not matched to a gene. Germline V CDR1 and CDR2: MRHNA, SNTAGT. The CDR3 sequence is 18 residues long. The DNA for the CDR3 is TGTGCCAGCAGTGACGCCCCCCGCGGTAGTGGGACAGCCTACGAGCAGTACTTC. It specifies CASSDAPRGSGTAYEQYF.

The V and J genes are TRBV30 and TRBJ2-7, with a weak D call TRBD2 (6 bases). V shed 2 bases and J shed 8 bases, with 19 bases lying between them. The CDR3 has 14 amino acids. Germline lookup yields CDR1 GTSNPN and CDR2 SVGIG (reference sequence). In DNA, the CDR3 is TGTGCCTGGAGTATCGGCGGGACCCTAAACAAGCAGTACTTC. It specifies CAWSIGGTLNKQYF.

This sequence joins TRBV30 and TRBJ1-2; 9 nucleotides line up with TRBD1. Germline CDR1 GTSNPN, CDR2 SVGIG (reference sequence). This CDR3 has 14 amino acids. J was trimmed by 8 bases and V by 2 bases; bases with no gene match: 9. CDR3 coding DNA: TGTGCCTGGAGTCCTCAATGGGACAGGGCAGGCTACACCTTC. Amino acid sequence: CAWSPQWDRAGYTF.

The rearrangement joins TRBV27 to TRBJ1-1; possible D gene TRBD1, 6 bases. The CDR3 has 15 residues. V lost 6 bases, J lost 0 bases, and 14 bases lay in between. Germline V gives CDR1 MNHEY, CDR2 SMNVEV (reference sequence). DNA for the CDR3: TGTGCCAGCAGATTACAGGGTCTCCTGAACACTGAAGCTTTCTTT. It is translated as CASRLQGLLNTEAFF.

To note about this clone: Relative to the germline gene, one junction end is altered; a read error may explain this. This chain uses TRBV5-5 with TRBJ2-7, with D possibly matching TRBD1 (6 bases). This CDR3 is built from 14 residues. Germline values: CDR1 SGHKS, CDR2 YYEKEE (reference sequence). In nucleotides, the CDR3 is TGTGTCAGCAGCTTGGTTAGGGGGTCCTACGAGCAGTACTTC. It translates to CVSSLVRGSYEQYF.

Worth noting for this clone: Other nucleotide sequences in the sample specify the same CDR3. V is TRBV5-6 and J is TRBJ2-3; D not resolved. This CDR3 is 15 amino acids long. Germline V gene sequence: CDR1 SGHDT, CDR2 YYEEEE. V was pared by 1 base and J by 1 base, with 10 bases between. The CDR3 sequence: CASSLRTVGTDTQYF. The DNA of the CDR3 is TGTGCCAGCAGCTTGAGAACGGTAGGCACAGATACGCAGTATTTT.

The chain joins TRBV4-3 to TRBJ1-1; D might be TRBD1 (6 bases). Between the trimmed V and J ends, which lost 1 base and 4 bases, there was a span of 10 bases. Germline CDR1 is LGHNA and CDR2 is YSLEER. This CDR3 comprises 14 residues. CDR3 in amino acids: CASSQVVGGTEAFF. CDR3 DNA sequence: TGCGCCAGCAGCCAAGTGGTAGGGGGCACTGAAGCTTTCTTT.

This sequence joins TRBV29-1 and TRBJ1-2; D gene unclear. V was trimmed by 2 bases and J by 10 bases, leaving 14 bases between them. This CDR3 has 12 residues. CDR1 and CDR2 from the germline V gene are SQVTM and ANQGSEA. The CDR3 nucleotides read TGCAGCGTTGAACTTCGGGGAGCCGACTACACCTTC. Protein product: CSVELRGADYTF.

The chain couples TRBV30 to TRBJ2-1; TRBD1 matches at 9 bases. CDR3 length: 14 residues. J lost 6 bases, V lost 3 bases, and 6 bases had no gene match. Germline V lookup: CDR1 GTSNPN, CDR2 SVGIG (reference sequence). CDR3 amino acids: CAWRGDRVGNEQFF. DNA for the CDR3: TGTGCCTGGAGGGGGGACAGGGTGGGCAATGAGCAGTTCTTC.